These T cell receptor beta chains were read from a single sample in a study of shared clonotypes between healthy human individuals. Assay used: immunoSEQ multiplex PCR; TCRdb lists only in-frame clones, some missing. The sample has about 520,000 clones; 81% are singletons. Sequenced material: PBMCs. The origin of the receptors is a middle-aged woman in good health. Some clones in this sample may be carry-over from other donors' samples. Each CDR3 is given with its conserved first and last residue. The order of the fields is D gene, J gene, clone size, CDR3 length, V gene, CDR3 DNA, CDR3 protein. The D gene is left open where the match is weak. A row's size may be missing; if present it is once, few, many or a size class.

D gene: TRBD2
J gene: TRBJ2-3
clone size: few
CDR3 length: 16
V gene: TRBV7-8
CDR3 DNA: TGTGCCAGCAGCTTAGGAATTGCGGGAGCTGAAGATACGCAGTATTTT
CDR3 protein: CASSLGIAGAEDTQYF

D gene: .
J gene: TRBJ2-2
clone size: .
CDR3 length: 14
V gene: TRBV6-1
CDR3 DNA: TGTGCCTCAACCGGGGCCCCAGACACCGGGGAGCTGTTTTTT
CDR3 protein: CASTGAPDTGELFF

D gene: TRBD1
J gene: TRBJ2-5
clone size: .
CDR3 length: 15
V gene: TRBV28
CDR3 DNA: TGTGCCAGCAGTTTAGGGGACAGGTTCCAAGAGACCCAGTACTTC
CDR3 protein: CASSLGDRFQETQYF

D gene: .
J gene: TRBJ1-5
clone size: .
CDR3 length: 17
V gene: TRBV28
CDR3 DNA: TGTGCCAGCAGTTCTTTTAGCCCGGGACGGTTACGACAGCCCCAGCATTTT
CDR3 protein: CASSSFSPGRLRQPQHF

D gene: .
J gene: TRBJ1-2
clone size: medium-sized
CDR3 length: 13
V gene: TRBV5-1
CDR3 DNA: TGCGCCAGCAGCTTGGCGTCAGAAGATGGCTACACCTTC
CDR3 protein: CASSLASEDGYTF

D gene: .
J gene: TRBJ1-2
clone size: .
CDR3 length: 14
V gene: TRBV28
CDR3 DNA: TGTGCCAGCAGTTCCCCAGGGCTCGAGGTGGGCTACACCTTC
CDR3 protein: CASSSPGLEVGYTF

D gene: TRBD1
J gene: TRBJ2-7
clone size: .
CDR3 length: 16
V gene: TRBV19
CDR3 DNA: TGTGCCAGTAGTAATCCGGGGACAGCAAGCTCCTACGAGCAGTACTTC
CDR3 protein: CASSNPGTASSYEQYF

D gene: .
J gene: TRBJ2-5
clone size: .
CDR3 length: 14
V gene: TRBV30
CDR3 DNA: TGTGCCTGGAGTGTTGGGGTTTCCGGAGAGACCCAGTACTTC
CDR3 protein: CAWSVGVSGETQYF

D gene: .
J gene: TRBJ2-7
clone size: .
CDR3 length: 14
V gene: TRBV6-1
CDR3 DNA: TGTGCCAGCAGTGAAGGGACTTACTCGGGCGAGCAGTACTTC
CDR3 protein: CASSEGTYSGEQYF

D gene: .
J gene: TRBJ2-2
clone size: once
CDR3 length: 16
V gene: TRBV30
CDR3 DNA: TGTGCCCACCCTCGGAGAGACGGCATTGGCACCGGGGAGCTGTTTTTT
CDR3 protein: CAHPRRDGIGTGELFF

D gene: .
J gene: TRBJ1-2
clone size: many
CDR3 length: 11
V gene: TRBV6-6
CDR3 DNA: TGTGCCAGTACGGGGGGAGCTGGCTACACCTTC
CDR3 protein: CASTGGAGYTF

D gene: .
J gene: TRBJ2-1
clone size: many
CDR3 length: 15
V gene: TRBV27
CDR3 DNA: TGTGCCAGCAGTTTATATCCCCTCTCCTACAATGAGCAGTTCTTC
CDR3 protein: CASSLYPLSYNEQFF

D gene: TRBD1
J gene: TRBJ2-5
clone size: .
CDR3 length: 13
V gene: TRBV7-6
CDR3 DNA: TGTGCCAGCAGCTGGACAGGCCAAGAGACCCAGTACTTC
CDR3 protein: CASSWTGQETQYF

D gene: TRBD2
J gene: TRBJ2-1
clone size: .
CDR3 length: 15
V gene: TRBV4-3
CDR3 DNA: TGCGCCAGCAGCCAAGAACTAGCGGGAGTCGGGGGTCAGTTCTTC
CDR3 protein: CASSQELAGVGGQFF

D gene: TRBD1
J gene: TRBJ2-1
clone size: .
CDR3 length: 13
V gene: TRBV28
CDR3 DNA: TGTGCCAGCAGAACCCGTAACAGGGGTGGGCAGTTCTTC
CDR3 protein: CASRTRNRGGQFF

D gene: .
J gene: TRBJ1-1
clone size: .
CDR3 length: 14
V gene: TRBV27
CDR3 DNA: TGTGCCAGCAGTCGAGCCGGGAGTAACACTGAAGCTTTCTTT
CDR3 protein: CASSRAGSNTEAFF

D gene: TRBD1
J gene: TRBJ1-2
clone size: .
CDR3 length: 12
V gene: TRBV29-1
CDR3 DNA: TGCAGCGGAACGACAGGGGGCGCGGGCTACACCTTC
CDR3 protein: CSGTTGGAGYTF

D gene: .
J gene: TRBJ1-5
clone size: many
CDR3 length: 14
V gene: TRBV2
CDR3 DNA: TGTGCCAGCAGGGACAGCTATAGCAATCAGCCCCAGCATTTT
CDR3 protein: CASRDSYSNQPQHF

D gene: .
J gene: TRBJ1-5
clone size: .
CDR3 length: 17
V gene: TRBV4-2
CDR3 DNA: TGTGCCAGCCTACCCCGTGGTGGCCCATGGGACAATCAGCCCCAGCATTTT
CDR3 protein: CASLPRGGPWDNQPQHF

D gene: TRBD2
J gene: TRBJ2-7
clone size: few
CDR3 length: 15
V gene: TRBV10-2
CDR3 DNA: TGCGCCAGCAGTGAGTCGAGCGGGATCGCCTACGAGCAGTACTTC
CDR3 protein: CASSESSGIAYEQYF

D gene: .
J gene: TRBJ2-2
clone size: .
CDR3 length: 13
V gene: TRBV25-1
CDR3 DNA: TGTGCCAGCAGTGAATCGGGCACCGGGGAGCTGTTTTTT
CDR3 protein: CASSESGTGELFF

D gene: .
J gene: TRBJ2-1
clone size: once
CDR3 length: 15
V gene: TRBV6-1
CDR3 DNA: TGTGCCAGCATGGTGCTAAAAAGCTCCTACAATGAGCAGTTCTTC
CDR3 protein: CASMVLKSSYNEQFF

D gene: .
J gene: TRBJ2-2
clone size: .
CDR3 length: 13
V gene: TRBV6-4
CDR3 DNA: TGTGCCAGCAGTCTGGGGGCCGGCGGGGAGCTGTTTTTT
CDR3 protein: CASSLGAGGELFF

D gene: TRBD1
J gene: TRBJ1-2
clone size: .
CDR3 length: 12
V gene: TRBV6-1
CDR3 DNA: TGTGCCAGCAGGGGACAGGGGCAAGGCTACACCTTC
CDR3 protein: CASRGQGQGYTF

D gene: .
J gene: TRBJ1-1
clone size: .
CDR3 length: 14
V gene: TRBV6-1
CDR3 DNA: TGTGCCAGCAGCCTGGTGGTGATGGGTACTGAAGCTTTCTTT
CDR3 protein: CASSLVVMGTEAFF

D gene: TRBD2
J gene: TRBJ2-5
clone size: .
CDR3 length: 17
V gene: TRBV13
CDR3 DNA: TGTGCCAGCAGCCAGGGACTAGCCGGGGGATACCAAGAGACCCAGTACTTC
CDR3 protein: CASSQGLAGGYQETQYF

D gene: .
J gene: TRBJ1-2
clone size: .
CDR3 length: 14
V gene: TRBV28
CDR3 DNA: TGTGCCAGCAGTTTATCTTTACACCTCTATGGCTACACCTTC
CDR3 protein: CASSLSLHLYGYTF

D gene: TRBD2
J gene: TRBJ2-5
clone size: .
CDR3 length: 16
V gene: TRBV7-9
CDR3 DNA: TGTGCCAGCAGCTACGGACTAGCGGGAGTGCAGGAGACCCAGTACTTC
CDR3 protein: CASSYGLAGVQETQYF

D gene: TRBD2
J gene: TRBJ2-7
clone size: .
CDR3 length: 14
V gene: TRBV28
CDR3 DNA: TGTGCCAGCAGCCCCGGGTGGGAGGGATACGAGCAGTACTTC
CDR3 protein: CASSPGWEGYEQYF

D gene: TRBD1
J gene: TRBJ1-1
clone size: few
CDR3 length: 14
V gene: TRBV2
CDR3 DNA: TGTGCCAGCGGCCCCGGGACAGGGGGCGACTTAGCTTTCTTT
CDR3 protein: CASGPGTGGDLAFF

D gene: .
J gene: TRBJ1-2
clone size: .
CDR3 length: 11
V gene: TRBV19
CDR3 DNA: TGTGCCAGTAGTACAGGGGTCGGCTACACCTTC
CDR3 protein: CASSTGVGYTF

D gene: TRBD2
J gene: TRBJ2-3
clone size: once
CDR3 length: 19
V gene: TRBV28
CDR3 DNA: TGTGCCAGCAGTTTAATTGGGCGGGCTAGCGGGATGGTGACAGATACGCAGTATTTT
CDR3 protein: CASSLIGRASGMVTDTQYF

D gene: .
J gene: TRBJ1-1
clone size: .
CDR3 length: 15
V gene: TRBV27
CDR3 DNA: TGTGCCAGCAGTTCCTTGATTAGCCTGAACACTGAAGCTTTCTTT
CDR3 protein: CASSSLISLNTEAFF

D gene: .
J gene: TRBJ2-5
clone size: .
CDR3 length: 17
V gene: TRBV28
CDR3 DNA: TGTGCCAGCAGTACCCGTTTCGGGGCGGTCGCGGGAGAGACCCAGTACTTC
CDR3 protein: CASSTRFGAVAGETQYF

D gene: TRBD1
J gene: TRBJ1-4
clone size: once
CDR3 length: 15
V gene: TRBV7-7
CDR3 DNA: TGTGCTAGCAGCTTAGACAGGGGGACTAATGAAAAACTGTTTTTT
CDR3 protein: CASSLDRGTNEKLFF

D gene: .
J gene: TRBJ1-2
clone size: .
CDR3 length: 12
V gene: TRBV28
CDR3 DNA: TGTGCCAGCACCGCAGGACAAATTGGCTACACCTTC
CDR3 protein: CASTAGQIGYTF

D gene: .
J gene: TRBJ2-2
clone size: .
CDR3 length: 17
V gene: TRBV4-2
CDR3 DNA: TGTGCCAGCAGCCTAGGGGTGGGGGATGTAAACACCGGGGAGCTGTTTTTT
CDR3 protein: CASSLGVGDVNTGELFF